The 6 T cell receptor beta chains presented below share a single source sample, sequenced in a study of early T cells in non-severe SARS-CoV-2 infection. TCRdb independently ran MiXCR on the 5' RACE reads; one entry per CDR3 protein. The sample has over 35,000 distinct CDR3 sequences, roughly a tenth seen once. The specimen was whole blood. The source of these receptors is an adult who was a healthcare worker with PCR-confirmed SARS-CoV-2 infection or an uninfected control (not recorded which).

The chain recombines TRBV27 with TRBJ1-3, with D possibly TRBD1 on 5 matching bases. The CDR3 contains 12 residues. With 6 bases removed from V and 9 bases from J, the gap between germline ends came to 12 bases. Germline V gives CDR1 MNHEY, CDR2 SMNVEV (reference sequence). This CDR3 is CASRGPMGTIYF. CDR3 nucleotides: TGTGCCAGCAGGGGACCTATGGGCACCATATATTTT.

V and J are TRBV6-5 and TRBJ2-7; D gene unclear. CDR1 and CDR2 (germline): MNHEY, SVGAGI. This CDR3 comprises 14 residues. The V end was cut by 6 bases, the J end by 0 bases, with 12 bases between. CDR3: CASSPLGSSYEQYF. The CDR3 DNA sequence: TGTGCCAGCAGCCCACTCGGAAGCTCCTACGAGCAGTACTTC.

This clonotype was detected ten times or more. The chain carries TRBV7-3 and TRBJ2-7, with D uncertain. Germline values: CDR1 SGHTA, CDR2 FQGTGA. The CDR3 loop spans 12 amino acids. V lost 2 bases and J lost 6, with 8 bases in between. Here the CDR3 reads CASSLGVGEQYF. The DNA for the CDR3 is TGTGCCAGCAGCTTAGGGGTAGGCGAGCAGTACTTC.

This clonotype was detected ten times or more. The DNA for the CDR3 is TGTGCCAGCAGCTTCAGGGACGGCTACACCTTC. Translating gives CASSFRDGYTF. The gene calls are TRBV11-2 and TRBJ1-2; tentative D call: TRBD1 (5 bases). This CDR3 spans 11 amino acids. Germline V gene sequence: CDR1 SGHAT, CDR2 FQNNGV. Trimming removed 3 bases from V and 8 bases from J, with 7 bases in between.

This clonotype has ten or more counts. The genes are TRBV10-3 and TRBJ2-7; the D gene could be TRBD1 or TRBD2 (5 bases each). Germline values: CDR1 ENHRY, CDR2 SYGVKD. The ends were cut back, 10 bases at V and 1 base at J, with 17 bases in the middle. The CDR3 length is 14 residues. The CDR3 here is CATRGTDSSYEQYF. CDR3 DNA sequence: TGTGCCACCCGGGGTACCGACAGTTCCTACGAGCAGTACTTC.

This clonotype was seen only a few times. The CDR3 loop reads CASSLHERPNEKLFF. CDR3 coding DNA: TGTGCCAGCAGCCTCCATGAACGACCTAATGAAAAACTGTTTTTT. The genes are TRBV7-2 and TRBJ1-4; no reliable D call. The CDR3 length is 15 residues. From germline, CDR1 is SGHTA and CDR2 FQGNSA. The germline V and J ends were trimmed by 5 bases and 3 bases, with 13 bases remaining between them.